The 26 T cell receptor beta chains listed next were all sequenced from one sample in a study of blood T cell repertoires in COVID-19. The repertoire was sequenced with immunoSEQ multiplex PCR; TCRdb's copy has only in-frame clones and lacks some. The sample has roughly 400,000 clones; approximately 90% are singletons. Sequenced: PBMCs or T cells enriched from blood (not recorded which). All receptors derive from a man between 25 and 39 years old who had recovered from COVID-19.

The CDR3, as DNA: TGTGCCAGCAGCGTTAGAGTCCTAGCGGGAGCTGATACGCAGTATTTT. Translation: CASSVRVLAGADTQYF. The V call is TRBV9, the J call TRBJ2-3; 10 bases are a match to TRBD2. This CDR3 contains 16 residues. Germline CDR1 is SGDLS and CDR2 is YYNGEE. V shed 2 bases, J shed 6 bases, and the junction held 9 bases outside the gene matches.

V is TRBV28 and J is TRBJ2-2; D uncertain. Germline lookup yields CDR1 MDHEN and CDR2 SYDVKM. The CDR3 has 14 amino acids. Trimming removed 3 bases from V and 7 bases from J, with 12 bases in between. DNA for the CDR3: TGTGCCAGCAGTTTTCCTGCTCCCGGCGGGGAGCTGTTTTTT. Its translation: CASSFPAPGGELFF.

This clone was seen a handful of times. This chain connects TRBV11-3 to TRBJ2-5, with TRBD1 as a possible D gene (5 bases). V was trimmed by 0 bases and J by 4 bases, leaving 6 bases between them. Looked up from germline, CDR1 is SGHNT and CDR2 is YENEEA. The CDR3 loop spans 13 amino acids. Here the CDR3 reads CASSLEQGETQYF. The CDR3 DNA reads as TGTGCCAGCAGCTTAGAGCAGGGAGAGACCCAGTACTTC.

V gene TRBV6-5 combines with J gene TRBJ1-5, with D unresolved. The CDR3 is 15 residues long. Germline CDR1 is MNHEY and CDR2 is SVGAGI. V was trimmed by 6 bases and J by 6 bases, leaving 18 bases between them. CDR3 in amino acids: CASSRTSGVGQPQHF. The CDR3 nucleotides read TGTGCCAGCAGCCGAACCTCCGGGGTTGGTCAGCCCCAGCATTTT.

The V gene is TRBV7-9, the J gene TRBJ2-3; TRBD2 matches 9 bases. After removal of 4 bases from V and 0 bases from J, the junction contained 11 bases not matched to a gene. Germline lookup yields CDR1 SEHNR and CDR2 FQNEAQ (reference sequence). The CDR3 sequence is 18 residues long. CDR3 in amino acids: CASSWLAGHGTSTDTQYF. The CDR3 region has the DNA TGTGCCAGCAGCTGGCTAGCGGGGCATGGGACTAGCACAGATACGCAGTATTTT.

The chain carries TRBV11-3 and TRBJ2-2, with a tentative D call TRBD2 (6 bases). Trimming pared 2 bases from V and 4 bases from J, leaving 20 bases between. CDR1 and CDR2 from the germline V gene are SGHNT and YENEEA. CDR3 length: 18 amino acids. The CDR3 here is CASSLRGAGSRFTGELFF. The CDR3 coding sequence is TGTGCCAGCAGCTTAAGGGGAGCGGGTAGTCGTTTCACCGGGGAGCTGTTTTTT. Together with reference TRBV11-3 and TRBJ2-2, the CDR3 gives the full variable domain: EAGVVQSPRYKIIEKKQPVAFWCNPISGHNTLYWYLQNLGQGPELLIRYENEEAVDDSQLPKDRFSAERLKGVDSTLKIQPAELGDSAVYLCASSLRGAGSRFTGELFFGEGSRLTVL.

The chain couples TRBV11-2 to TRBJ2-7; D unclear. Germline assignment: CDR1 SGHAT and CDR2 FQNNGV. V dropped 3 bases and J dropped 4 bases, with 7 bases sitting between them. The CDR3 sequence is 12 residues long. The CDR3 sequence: CASSFTRYEQYF. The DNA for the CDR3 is TGTGCCAGCAGCTTTACCAGATACGAGCAGTACTTC.

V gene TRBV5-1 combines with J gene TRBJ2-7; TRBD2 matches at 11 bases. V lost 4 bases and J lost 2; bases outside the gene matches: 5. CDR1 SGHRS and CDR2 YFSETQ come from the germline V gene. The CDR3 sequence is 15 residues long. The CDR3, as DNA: TGCGCCAGCAGCCCGGGACTAGCGGCACCCTACGAGCAGTACTTC. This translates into CASSPGLAAPYEQYF.

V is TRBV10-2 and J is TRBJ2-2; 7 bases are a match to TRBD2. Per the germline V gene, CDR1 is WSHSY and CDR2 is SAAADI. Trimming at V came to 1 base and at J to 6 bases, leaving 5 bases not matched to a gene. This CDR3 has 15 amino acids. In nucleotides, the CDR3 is TGCGCCAGCAGTGAGTGGCGGGAGTTGCCCGGGGAGCTGTTTTTT. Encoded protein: CASSEWRELPGELFF.

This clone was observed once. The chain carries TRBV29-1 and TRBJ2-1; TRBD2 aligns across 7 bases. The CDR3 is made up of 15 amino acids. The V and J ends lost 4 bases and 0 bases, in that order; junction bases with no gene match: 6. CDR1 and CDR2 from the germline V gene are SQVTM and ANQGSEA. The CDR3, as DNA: TGCAGCGTTGTGAAATGGACTAGCTCCTACAATGAGCAGTTCTTC. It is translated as CSVVKWTSSYNEQFF.

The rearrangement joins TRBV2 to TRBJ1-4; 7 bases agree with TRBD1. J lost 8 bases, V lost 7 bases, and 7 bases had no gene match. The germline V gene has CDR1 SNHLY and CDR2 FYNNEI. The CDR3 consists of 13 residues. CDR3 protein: CASIDRAGEKLFF. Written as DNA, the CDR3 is TGTGCCAGCATCGACAGGGCCGGGGAAAAACTGTTTTTT.

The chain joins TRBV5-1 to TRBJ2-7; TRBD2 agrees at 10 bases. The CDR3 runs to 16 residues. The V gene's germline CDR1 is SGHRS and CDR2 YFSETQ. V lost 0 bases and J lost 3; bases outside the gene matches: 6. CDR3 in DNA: TGCGCCAGCAGCTTGGATAGGGCTAGCGGGAGCTACGAGCAGTACTTC. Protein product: CASSLDRASGSYEQYF.

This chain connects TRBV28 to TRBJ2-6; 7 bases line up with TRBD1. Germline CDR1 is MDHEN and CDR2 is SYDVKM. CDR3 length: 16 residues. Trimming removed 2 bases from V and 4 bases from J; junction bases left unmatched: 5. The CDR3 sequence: CASSLEGAGGANVLTF. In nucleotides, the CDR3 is TGTGCCAGCAGTTTAGAGGGGGCGGGCGGGGCCAACGTCCTGACTTTC.

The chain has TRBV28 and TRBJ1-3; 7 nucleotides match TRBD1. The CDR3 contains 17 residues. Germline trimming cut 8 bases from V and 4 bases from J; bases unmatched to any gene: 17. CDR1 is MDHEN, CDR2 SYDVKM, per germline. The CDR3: CASVSRDSNLPGNTIYF. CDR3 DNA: TGTGCCAGCGTATCCCGGGACAGTAATCTACCCGGAAACACCATATATTTT. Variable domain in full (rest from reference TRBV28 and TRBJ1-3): DVKVTQSSRYLVKRTGEKVFLECVQDMDHENMFWYRQDPGLGLRLIYFSYDVKMKEKGDIPEGYSVSREKKERFSLILESASTNQTSMYLCASVSRDSNLPGNTIYFGEGSWLTVV.

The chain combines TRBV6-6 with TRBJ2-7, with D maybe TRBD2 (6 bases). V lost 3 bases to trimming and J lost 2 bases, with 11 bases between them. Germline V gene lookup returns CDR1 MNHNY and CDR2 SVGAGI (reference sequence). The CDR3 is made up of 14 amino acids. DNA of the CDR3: TGTGCCAGCAGTTATGGAGGGGTTACCTACGAGCAGTACTTC. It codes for CASSYGGVTYEQYF.

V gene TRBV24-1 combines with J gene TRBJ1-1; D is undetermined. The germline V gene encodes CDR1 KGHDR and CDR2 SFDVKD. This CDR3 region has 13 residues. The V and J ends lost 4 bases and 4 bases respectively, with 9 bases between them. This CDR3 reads CATSDLRSTEAFF. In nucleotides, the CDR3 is TGTGCCACCAGTGACCTGAGGAGCACTGAAGCTTTCTTT.

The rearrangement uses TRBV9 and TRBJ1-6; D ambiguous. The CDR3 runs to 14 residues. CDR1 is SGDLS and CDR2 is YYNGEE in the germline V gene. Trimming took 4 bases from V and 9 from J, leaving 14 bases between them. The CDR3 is CASSQNSGPSPLHF. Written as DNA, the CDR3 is TGTGCCAGCAGCCAGAACAGCGGCCCTTCACCCCTCCACTTT.

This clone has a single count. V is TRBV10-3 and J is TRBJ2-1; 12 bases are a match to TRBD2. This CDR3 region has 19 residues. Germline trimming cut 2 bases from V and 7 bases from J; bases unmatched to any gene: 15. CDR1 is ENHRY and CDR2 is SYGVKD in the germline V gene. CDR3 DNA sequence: TGTGCCATCAGTGAGGACGGAACGCTCGCCGGGACTAGCGGGAATGAGCAGTTCTTC. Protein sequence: CAISEDGTLAGTSGNEQFF.

CDR3 protein: CASSPAGTGNYEQYF. DNA of the CDR3: TGTGCCAGCAGCCCAGCCGGGACAGGGAATTACGAGCAGTACTTC. The chain has TRBV7-2 and TRBJ2-7, with TRBD1 matching over 9 bases. With V trimmed by 5 bases and J by 4 bases, 9 bases remained unmatched. CDR3 length equals 15 residues. Germline V gene lookup returns CDR1 SGHTA and CDR2 FQGNSA.

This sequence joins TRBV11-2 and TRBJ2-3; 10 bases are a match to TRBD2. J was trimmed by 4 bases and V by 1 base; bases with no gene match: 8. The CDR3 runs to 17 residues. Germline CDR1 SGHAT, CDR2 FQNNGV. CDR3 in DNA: TGTGCCAGCAGCTTAGGAACCCTAGCGGGAGAAGCAGATACGCAGTATTTT. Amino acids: CASSLGTLAGEADTQYF.

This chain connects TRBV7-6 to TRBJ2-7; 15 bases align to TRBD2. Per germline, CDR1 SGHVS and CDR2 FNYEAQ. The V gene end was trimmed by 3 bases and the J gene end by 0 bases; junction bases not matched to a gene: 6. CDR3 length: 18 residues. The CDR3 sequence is CASSFGTSGRSPSYEQYF. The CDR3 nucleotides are TGTGCCAGCAGCTTCGGGACTAGCGGGAGGAGCCCCTCCTACGAGCAGTACTTC. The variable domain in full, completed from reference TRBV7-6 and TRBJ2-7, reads GAGVSQSPRYKVTKRGQDVALRCDPISGHVSLYWYRQALGQGPEFLTYFNYEAQQDKSGLPNDRFSAERPEGSISTLTIQRTEQRDSAMYRCASSFGTSGRSPSYEQYFGPGTRLTVT.

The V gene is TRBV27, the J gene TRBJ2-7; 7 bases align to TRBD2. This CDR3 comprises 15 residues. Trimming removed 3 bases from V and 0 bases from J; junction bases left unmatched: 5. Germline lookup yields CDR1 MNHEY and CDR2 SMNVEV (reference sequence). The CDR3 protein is CASSFAGGGSYEQYF. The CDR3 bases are TGTGCCAGCAGTTTCGCCGGCGGGGGCTCCTACGAGCAGTACTTC.

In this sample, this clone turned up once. CDR3: CASSLRQGANQPQHF. CDR3 DNA: TGTGCCAGTAGTCTGAGACAGGGAGCTAATCAGCCCCAGCATTTT. The V call is TRBV19, the J call TRBJ1-5; TRBD1 agrees at 7 bases. The CDR3 contains 15 residues. Germline CDR1 and CDR2: LNHDA and SQIVND (reference sequence). The junction had 8 bases not matched to a gene; V was cut back by 5 bases and J by 4 bases.

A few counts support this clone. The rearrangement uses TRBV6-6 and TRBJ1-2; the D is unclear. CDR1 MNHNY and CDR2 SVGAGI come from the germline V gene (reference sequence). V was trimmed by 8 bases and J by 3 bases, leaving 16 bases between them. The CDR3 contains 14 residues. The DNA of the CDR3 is TGTGCCAGCGTAGACATGGGCCGAGACTATGGCTACACCTTC. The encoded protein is CASVDMGRDYGYTF.

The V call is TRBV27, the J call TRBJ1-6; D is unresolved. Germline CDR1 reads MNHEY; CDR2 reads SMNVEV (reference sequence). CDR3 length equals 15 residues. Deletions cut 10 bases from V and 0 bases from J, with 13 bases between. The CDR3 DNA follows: TGTGCCACCCGTCGTTCGAGCTCCTATAATTCACCCCTCCACTTT. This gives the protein CATRRSSSYNSPLHF.

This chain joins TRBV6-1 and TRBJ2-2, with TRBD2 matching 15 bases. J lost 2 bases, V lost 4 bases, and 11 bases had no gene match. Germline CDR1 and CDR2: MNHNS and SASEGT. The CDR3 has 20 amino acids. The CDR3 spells CASSVRTSGRVVANTGELFF. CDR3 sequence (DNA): TGTGCCAGCAGTGTAAGGACTAGCGGGAGGGTTGTAGCCAACACCGGGGAGCTGTTTTTT.